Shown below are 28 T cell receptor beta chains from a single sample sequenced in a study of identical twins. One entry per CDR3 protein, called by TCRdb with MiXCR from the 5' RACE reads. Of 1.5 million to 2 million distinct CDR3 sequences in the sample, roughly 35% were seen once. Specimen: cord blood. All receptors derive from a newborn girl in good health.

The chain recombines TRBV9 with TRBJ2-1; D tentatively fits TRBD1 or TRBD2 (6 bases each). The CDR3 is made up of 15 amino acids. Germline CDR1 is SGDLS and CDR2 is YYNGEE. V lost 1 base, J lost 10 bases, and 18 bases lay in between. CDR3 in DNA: TGTGCCAGCAGCGTATGGAATGACGGGGGCGTCGAGCAGTTCTTC. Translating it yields CASSVWNDGGVEQFF.

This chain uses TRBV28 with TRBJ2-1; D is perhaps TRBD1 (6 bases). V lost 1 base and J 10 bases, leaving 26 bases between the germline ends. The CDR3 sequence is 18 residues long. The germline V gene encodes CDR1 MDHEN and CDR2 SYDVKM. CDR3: CASSLYRGLGQVFEEQFF. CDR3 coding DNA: TGTGCCAGCAGTTTATATAGGGGGTTGGGGCAGGTTTTCGAGGAGCAGTTCTTC. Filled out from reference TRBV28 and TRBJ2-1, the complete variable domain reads DVKVTQSSRYLVKRTGEKVFLECVQDMDHENMFWYRQDPGLGLRLIYFSYDVKMKEKGDIPEGYSVSREKKERFSLILESASTNQTSMYLCASSLYRGLGQVFEEQFFGPGTRLTVL.

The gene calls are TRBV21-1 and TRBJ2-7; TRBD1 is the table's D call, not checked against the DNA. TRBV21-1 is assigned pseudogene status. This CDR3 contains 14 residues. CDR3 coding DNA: TGTGCCAGCAGCAAACGGACAGTCTCCTACGAGCAGTACTTC. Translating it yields CASSKRTVSYEQYF.

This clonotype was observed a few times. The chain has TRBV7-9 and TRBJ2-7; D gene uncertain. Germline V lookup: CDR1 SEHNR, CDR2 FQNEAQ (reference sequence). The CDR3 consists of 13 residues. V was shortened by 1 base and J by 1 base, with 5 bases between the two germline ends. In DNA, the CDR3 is TGTGCCAGCAGCTTAGACGAGTCCTACGAGCAGTACTTC. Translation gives CASSLDESYEQYF.

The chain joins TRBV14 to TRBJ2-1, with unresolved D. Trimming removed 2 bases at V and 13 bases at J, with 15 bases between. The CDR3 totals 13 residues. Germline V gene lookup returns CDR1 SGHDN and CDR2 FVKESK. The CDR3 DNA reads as TGTGCCAGCAGCCAATCCCACCAAGAGACCCAGTTCTTC. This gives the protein CASSQSHQETQFF.

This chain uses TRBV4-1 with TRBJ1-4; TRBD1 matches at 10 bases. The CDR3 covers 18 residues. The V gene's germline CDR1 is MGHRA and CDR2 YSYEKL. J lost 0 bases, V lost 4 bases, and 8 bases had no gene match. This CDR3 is CASSPRDRGLATNEKLFF. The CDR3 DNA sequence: TGCGCCAGCAGCCCCCGGGACAGGGGCCTTGCAACTAATGAAAAACTGTTTTTT.

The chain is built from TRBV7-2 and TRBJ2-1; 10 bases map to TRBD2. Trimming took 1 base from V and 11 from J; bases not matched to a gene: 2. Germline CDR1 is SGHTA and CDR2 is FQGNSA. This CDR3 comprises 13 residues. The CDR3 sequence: CASSLELAGKQFF. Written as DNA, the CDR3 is TGTGCCAGCAGCTTAGAACTAGCGGGGAAGCAGTTCTTC.

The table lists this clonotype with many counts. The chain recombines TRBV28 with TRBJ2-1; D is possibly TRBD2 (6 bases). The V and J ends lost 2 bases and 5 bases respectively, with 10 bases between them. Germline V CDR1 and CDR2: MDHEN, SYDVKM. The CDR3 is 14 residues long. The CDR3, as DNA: TGTGCCAGCAGTTTAAGGGACTTAGACAATGAGCAGTTCTTC. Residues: CASSLRDLDNEQFF.

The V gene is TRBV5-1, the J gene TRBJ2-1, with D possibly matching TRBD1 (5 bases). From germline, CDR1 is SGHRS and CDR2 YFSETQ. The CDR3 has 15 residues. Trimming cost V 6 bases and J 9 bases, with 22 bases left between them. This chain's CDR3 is CASKTGALSNGEQFF. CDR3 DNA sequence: TGCGCCAGCAAAACAGGCGCACTCTCTAACGGTGAGCAGTTCTTC.

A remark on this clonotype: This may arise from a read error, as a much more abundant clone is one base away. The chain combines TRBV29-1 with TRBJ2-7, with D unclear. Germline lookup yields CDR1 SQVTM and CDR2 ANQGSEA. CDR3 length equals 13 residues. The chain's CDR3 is CGVVEGVSYEQYF. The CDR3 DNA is TGCGGCGTTGTGGAAGGAGTCTCCTACGAGCAGTACTTC.

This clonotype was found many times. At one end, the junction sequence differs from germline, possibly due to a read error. CDR3 coding DNA: TGTGCCAGCAGTGGGACAGGGGACACTGAAGCTTTCTTT. It encodes CASSGTGDTEAFF. The rearrangement joins TRBV5-1 to TRBJ1-1; TRBD1 matches at 10 bases. From germline, CDR1 is SGHRS and CDR2 YFSETQ. The length of the CDR3 is 13 residues.

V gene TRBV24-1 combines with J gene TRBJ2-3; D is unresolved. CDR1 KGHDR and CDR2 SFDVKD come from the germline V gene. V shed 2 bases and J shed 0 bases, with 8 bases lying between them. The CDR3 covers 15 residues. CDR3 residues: CATSDSWGSTDTQYF. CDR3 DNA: TGTGCCACCAGTGATTCATGGGGAAGCACAGATACGCAGTATTTT.

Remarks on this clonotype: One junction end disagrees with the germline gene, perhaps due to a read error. The CDR3 region is CAGSEGLAGGYGTQYF. The CDR3 bases are TGTGCCGGCAGTGAGGGACTAGCGGGGGGTTATGGGACCCAGTACTTC. The gene calls are TRBV2 and TRBJ2-5; 15 nucleotides align to TRBD2. Germline assignment: CDR1 SNHLY and CDR2 FYNNEI. The CDR3 runs 16 residues.

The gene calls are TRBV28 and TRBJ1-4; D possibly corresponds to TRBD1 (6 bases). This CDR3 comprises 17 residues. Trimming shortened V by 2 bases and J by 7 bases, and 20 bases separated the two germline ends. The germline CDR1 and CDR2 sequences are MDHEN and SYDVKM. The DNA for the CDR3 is TGTGCCAGCAGTTTAAGGGATGGGACCGGGACACTTGAAAAACTGTTTTTT. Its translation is CASSLRDGTGTLEKLFF.

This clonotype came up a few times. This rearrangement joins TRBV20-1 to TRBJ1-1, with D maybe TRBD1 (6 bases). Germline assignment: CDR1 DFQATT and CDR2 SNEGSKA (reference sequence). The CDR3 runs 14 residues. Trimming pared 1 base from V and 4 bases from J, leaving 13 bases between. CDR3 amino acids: CSARGGGGATEAFF. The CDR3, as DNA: TGCAGTGCTAGAGGGGGTGGGGGGGCCACTGAAGCTTTCTTT.

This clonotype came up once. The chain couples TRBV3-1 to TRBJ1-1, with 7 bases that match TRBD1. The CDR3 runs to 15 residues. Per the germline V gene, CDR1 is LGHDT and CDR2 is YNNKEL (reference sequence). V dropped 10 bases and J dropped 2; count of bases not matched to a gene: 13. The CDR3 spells CAISEQYRGNTEAFF. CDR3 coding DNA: TGTGCCATCAGTGAGCAGTACAGGGGAAACACTGAAGCTTTCTTT.

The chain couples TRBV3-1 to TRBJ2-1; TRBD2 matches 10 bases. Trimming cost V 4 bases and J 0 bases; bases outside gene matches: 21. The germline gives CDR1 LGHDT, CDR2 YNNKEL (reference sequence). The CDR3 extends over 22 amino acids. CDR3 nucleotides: TGTGCCAGCAGCCCAGTCGGGGGGGGCCTAATAGCGGGAGGAAGCTCCTACAATGAGCAGTTCTTC. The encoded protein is CASSPVGGGLIAGGSSYNEQFF.

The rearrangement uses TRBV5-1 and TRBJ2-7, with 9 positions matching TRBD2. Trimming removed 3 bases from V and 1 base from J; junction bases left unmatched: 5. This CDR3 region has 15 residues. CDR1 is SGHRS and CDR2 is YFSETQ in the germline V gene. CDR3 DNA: TGCGCCAGCAGCTCGACTCTAGCGGGGTCCTACGAGCAGTACTTC. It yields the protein CASSSTLAGSYEQYF.

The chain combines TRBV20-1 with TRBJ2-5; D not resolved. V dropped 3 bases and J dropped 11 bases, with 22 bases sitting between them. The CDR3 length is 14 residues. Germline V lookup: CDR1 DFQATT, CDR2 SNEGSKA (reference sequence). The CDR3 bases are TGCAGTGCTAGTTCTGATTCCCACACGAATGAGCAGTACTTC. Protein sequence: CSASSDSHTNEQYF.

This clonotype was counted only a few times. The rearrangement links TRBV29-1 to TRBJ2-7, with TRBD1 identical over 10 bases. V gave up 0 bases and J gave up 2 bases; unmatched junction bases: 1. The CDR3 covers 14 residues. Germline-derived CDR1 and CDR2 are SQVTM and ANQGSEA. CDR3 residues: CSVEETGGAYEQYF. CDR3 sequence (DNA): TGCAGCGTTGAAGAGACAGGGGGCGCCTACGAGCAGTACTTC.

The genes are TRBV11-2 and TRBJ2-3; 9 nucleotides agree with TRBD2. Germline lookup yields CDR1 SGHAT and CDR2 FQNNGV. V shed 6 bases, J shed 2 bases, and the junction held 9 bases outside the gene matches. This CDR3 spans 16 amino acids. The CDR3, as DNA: TGTGCCAGCAGAGCTCTTTTAGCGGGGGTCACAGATACGCAGTATTTT. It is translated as CASRALLAGVTDTQYF.

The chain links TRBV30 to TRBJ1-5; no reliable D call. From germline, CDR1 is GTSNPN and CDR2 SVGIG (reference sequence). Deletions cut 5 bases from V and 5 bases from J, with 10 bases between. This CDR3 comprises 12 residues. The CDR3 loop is CAWSYSDQPQHF. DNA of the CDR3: TGTGCCTGGTCTTACAGTGATCAGCCCCAGCATTTT.

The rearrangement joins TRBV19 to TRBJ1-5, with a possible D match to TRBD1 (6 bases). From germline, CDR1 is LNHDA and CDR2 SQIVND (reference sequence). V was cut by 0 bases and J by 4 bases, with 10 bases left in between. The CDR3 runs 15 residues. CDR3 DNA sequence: TGTGCCAGTAGTATAGATGCGGACAGTAATCAGCCCCAGCATTTT. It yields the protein CASSIDADSNQPQHF.

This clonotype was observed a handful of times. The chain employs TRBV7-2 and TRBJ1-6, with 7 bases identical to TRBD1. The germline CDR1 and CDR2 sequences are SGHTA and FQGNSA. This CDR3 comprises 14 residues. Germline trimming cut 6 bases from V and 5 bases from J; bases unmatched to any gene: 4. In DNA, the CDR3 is TGTGCCAGCAGGGACGGACAGGATAATTCACCCCTCCACTTT. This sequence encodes CASRDGQDNSPLHF.

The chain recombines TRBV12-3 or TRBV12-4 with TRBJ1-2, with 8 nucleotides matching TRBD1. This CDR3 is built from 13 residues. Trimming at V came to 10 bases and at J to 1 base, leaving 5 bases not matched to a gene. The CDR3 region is CATSTGDNYGYTF. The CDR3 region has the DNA TGTGCCACTTCGACAGGGGATAACTATGGCTACACCTTC.

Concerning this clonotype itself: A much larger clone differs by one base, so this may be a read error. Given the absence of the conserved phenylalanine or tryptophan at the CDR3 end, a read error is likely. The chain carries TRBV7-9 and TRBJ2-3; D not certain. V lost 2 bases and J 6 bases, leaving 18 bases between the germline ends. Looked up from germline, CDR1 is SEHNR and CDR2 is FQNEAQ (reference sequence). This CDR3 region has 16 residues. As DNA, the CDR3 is TGTGCCAGCAGCTTATCGGGCGGAGAGAGAATTGATACGCAGTATCTT. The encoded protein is CASSLSGGERIDTQYL.

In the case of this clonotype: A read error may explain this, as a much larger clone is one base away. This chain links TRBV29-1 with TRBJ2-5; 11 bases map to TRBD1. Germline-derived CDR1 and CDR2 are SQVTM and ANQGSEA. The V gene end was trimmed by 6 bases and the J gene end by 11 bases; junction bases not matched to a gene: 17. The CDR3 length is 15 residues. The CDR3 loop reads CSVIPGQGAMNEQYF. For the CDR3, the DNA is TGCAGCGTAATTCCCGGACAGGGGGCGATGAATGAGCAGTACTTC.

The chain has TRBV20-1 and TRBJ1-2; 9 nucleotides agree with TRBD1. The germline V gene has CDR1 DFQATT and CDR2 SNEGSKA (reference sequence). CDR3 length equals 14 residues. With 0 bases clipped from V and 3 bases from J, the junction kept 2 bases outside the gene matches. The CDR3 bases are TGCAGTGCTAGAGATGGGACAGGGCACTATGGCTACACCTTC. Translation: CSARDGTGHYGYTF.